The sequence of this TCR beta chain was determined in a study of blood T cell repertoires in COVID-19. Study summary: COVID-19 samples collected from the United States, Italy and Spain covered acute and convalescent phases. In each case, the material was cDNA or gDNA derived from T cells, B-cell-depleted T cells, or PBMCs.

V was clipped by 5 bases and J by 4 bases; unmatched bases: 18. Per germline, CDR1 LNHNV and CDR2 YYDKDF (reference sequence). The CDR3 covers 19 residues. Authors' analysis steps: Scientists estimated how many nucleated cells there were by amplifying reference gene primers. Sequenced by immunoSEQ multiplex PCR; TCRdb stores in-frame clones only, minus some. V, J and clone size reflect that table, while D and trimming were determined from the DNA. The sample has some 130,000 clones; roughly nine tenths are singletons. The sample was peripheral blood. The chain employs TRBV15 and TRBJ2-5; 11 bases are a match to TRBD1. The clonotype was recovered from a man aged 45 to 65 with active COVID-19. CDR3 in amino acids: CATSRLMAPDGQGAETQYF. The CDR3 nucleotides read TGTGCCACCAGCCGGCTTATGGCCCCTGATGGACAGGGGGCAGAGACCCAGTACTTC.